This passage covers 11 T cell receptor beta chains from one sample sequenced in a study of CD8+ T cells in alopecia areata. Extraction and reverse transcription of RNA yielded cDNA as the sequencing template. Measured with immunoSEQ multiplex PCR; TCRdb has only the in-frame clones, and not every one. The sample includes 89,000 or so clones, approximately 50% of them seen just once. Sequencing used NKG2D-high CD8+ T cells sorted from blood. These receptors were taken from a human donor with alopecia areata.

V usage is TRBV4-3 and J usage is TRBJ2-3, with TRBD2 matching over 10 bases. CDR3 length: 16 amino acids. Germline V CDR1 and CDR2: LGHNA, YSLEER. Germline trimming cut 0 bases from V and 3 bases from J; bases unmatched to any gene: 3. CDR3 in DNA: TGCGCCAGCAGCCAAGAGCCAGCGGGAGGGACAGATACGCAGTATTTT. Amino acids: CASSQEPAGGTDTQYF.

The chain uses TRBV5-1 and TRBJ2-1; D not certain. V was cut by 4 bases and J by 2 bases, with 13 bases left in between. In germline, CDR1 is SGHRS, CDR2 YFSETQ. The CDR3 extends over 15 amino acids. The CDR3 loop reads CASSQDLGTYNEQFF. The CDR3 DNA follows: TGCGCCAGCAGCCAGGACCTGGGCACCTACAATGAGCAGTTCTTC.

The V call is TRBV29-1, the J call TRBJ2-7; D call uncertain. This CDR3 contains 13 residues. Germline CDR1 reads SQVTM; CDR2 reads ANQGSEA. With 4 bases removed from V and 0 bases from J, the gap between germline ends came to 10 bases. The CDR3 DNA sequence: TGCAGCGTTGTCGAGCTTAACTCCTACGAGCAGTACTTC. Its translation is CSVVELNSYEQYF.

The chain has TRBV5-1 and TRBJ2-7; 8 bases are a match to TRBD2. The V gene's germline CDR1 is SGHRS and CDR2 YFSETQ. There are 13 residues in the CDR3. The V and J ends lost 10 bases and 6 bases, in that order; junction bases with no gene match: 12. DNA of the CDR3: TGCGCCTCCGCCACGGGAGGGCCAGGCGAGCAGTACTTC. Its protein product is CASATGGPGEQYF.

The rearrangement joins TRBV10-2 to TRBJ2-1, with D possibly TRBD2 on 5 matching bases. The germline V gene encodes CDR1 WSHSY and CDR2 SAAADI. This CDR3 has 15 residues. Deletions cut 0 bases from V and 3 bases from J, with 9 bases between. CDR3 nucleotides: TGCGCCAGCAGTGAGTCTTCTACTAGCTACAATGAGCAGTTCTTC. Its translation is CASSESSTSYNEQFF.

This chain uses TRBV7-2 with TRBJ2-1; the match to TRBD2 covers 8 bases. CDR1 is SGHTA, CDR2 FQGNSA, per germline. V lost 5 bases, J lost 0 bases, and 3 bases stayed unmatched. The CDR3 runs to 15 residues. CDR3 loop: CASSVSGDSYNEQFF. The CDR3 DNA reads TGTGCCAGCAGCGTTAGCGGGGACTCCTACAATGAGCAGTTCTTC.

A single count supports this clone. The chain carries TRBV5-1 and TRBJ1-2; the D is unclear. Deletions cut 2 bases from V and 4 bases from J, with 12 bases between. This CDR3 has 14 residues. Per germline, CDR1 SGHRS and CDR2 YFSETQ. CDR3 amino acids: CASSFEQPAYGYTF. CDR3 in DNA: TGCGCCAGCAGCTTTGAGCAACCAGCCTATGGCTACACCTTC.

V and J are TRBV5-6 and TRBJ2-7; no firm D call. This CDR3 comprises 13 residues. Germline CDR1 reads SGHDT; CDR2 reads YYEEEE. V was trimmed by 0 bases and J by 3 bases, leaving 7 bases between them. This CDR3 reads CASSLGSDYEQYF. The CDR3 DNA sequence: TGTGCCAGCAGCTTGGGCAGTGACTACGAGCAGTACTTC.

The V call is TRBV27, the J call TRBJ2-5; maybe TRBD1 (7 bases). The V and J ends lost 8 bases and 0 bases respectively, with 13 bases between them. The germline V gene has CDR1 MNHEY and CDR2 SMNVEV (reference sequence). The CDR3 contains 14 residues. CDR3 protein: CASGAGTDQETQYF. As DNA, the CDR3 is TGTGCCAGCGGGGCGGGGACAGACCAAGAGACCCAGTACTTC.

This chain uses TRBV11-2 with TRBJ2-7; D remains unclear. Trimming removed 4 bases from V and 2 bases from J, with 15 bases in between. The V gene's germline CDR1 is SGHAT and CDR2 FQNNGV. This CDR3 is 15 amino acids long. This chain's CDR3 is CASSSRAEVTYEQYF. The CDR3 DNA follows: TGTGCCAGCAGCTCCCGGGCAGAGGTGACCTACGAGCAGTACTTC.

J is TRBJ1-2 and V is TRBV9; the D gene is possibly TRBD1 (6 bases). The V gene's germline CDR1 is SGDLS and CDR2 YYNGEE. The germline V and J ends were trimmed by 3 bases and 4 bases, with 19 bases remaining between them. There are 16 residues in the CDR3. The CDR3: CASSAGGWTASYGYTF. The DNA for the CDR3 is TGTGCCAGCAGCGCCGGGGGGTGGACAGCCTCCTATGGCTACACCTTC.